A selection of T cell receptor beta chains follows, all from one sample in a study of technical replicates of blood from a handful of donors. Produced via immunoSEQ multiplex PCR; TCRdb's table is partial and in-frame only. The repertoire includes fewer than 85,000 clones, around 90% of them detected once, and 0.41% sits in the top ten. Sample: T cells isolated from PBMCs. Receptors originate from a human donor in good health. Both conserved end residues are part of each CDR3. The D gene is left open where the match is weak. Clone size is not always given. Where it is, it says once, few, many or a class for expanded clones.

>.|TRBJ2-3|TRBV29-1|.
TGCAGCGTTGATTTTCAAGCGGATACGCAGTATTTT
CSVDFQADTQYF
>.|TRBJ2-7|TRBV4-1|TRBD1
TGCGCCAGCAGCCACGGACAGGGGGTATATTACGAGCAGTACTTC
CASSHGQGVYYEQYF
>.|TRBJ2-1|TRBV5-4|TRBD2
TGTGCCAGCAGCTATAAAGCGGGAGGGCCCTATGATGAGCAGTTCTTC
CASSYKAGGPYDEQFF
>.|TRBJ2-7|TRBV10-3|TRBD1
TGTGCCACACGGGACAGTACCTACGAGCAGTACTTC
CATRDSTYEQYF
>few|TRBJ1-5|TRBV11-2|.
TGTGCCAGCAGCTTATCAGGGAATAGCCAGCCCCAGCATTTT
CASSLSGNSQPQHF
>.|TRBJ1-2|TRBV6-1|TRBD1
TGTGCCAGCAGTGAGTTGGACAGGGCCTTCTACACCTTC
CASSELDRAFYTF
>.|TRBJ2-7|TRBV2|.
TGTGCCAGCAGTGTACAGCAATTCGATTACGAGCAGTACTTC
CASSVQQFDYEQYF
>.|TRBJ2-1|TRBV5-4|.
TGTGCCAGCAGCTTGAGCGGGAATGAGCAGTTCTTC
CASSLSGNEQFF
>.|TRBJ1-1|TRBV14|.
TGTGCCAGCAGCCAGTACAGGGCCCAGGGCACTGAAGCTTTCTTT
CASSQYRAQGTEAFF
>.|TRBJ1-2|TRBV6-1|.
TGTGCCAGCAGTGAAGCTTCGGGAACTAACTATGGCTACACCTTC
CASSEASGTNYGYTF
>.|TRBJ2-1|TRBV5-1|TRBD2
TGCGCCAGCAGCCTATTAGCGGGAGTCGAGCAGTTCTTC
CASSLLAGVEQFF
>.|TRBJ1-2|TRBV4-3|.
TGCGCCAGCAGCCAAGATCGAGGCAGAGGATCGGGTGTCTATGGCTACACCTTC
CASSQDRGRGSGVYGYTF
>.|TRBJ2-3|TRBV28|TRBD2
TGTGCCAGCAGTTTGAAAATTATAGCGGGAGGGCCATTTAGCCCAGATACGCAGTATTTT
CASSLKIIAGGPFSPDTQYF
>.|TRBJ2-3|TRBV5-1|TRBD2
TGCGCCAGCAGCTTGGCTCCGGGACTAGCTGTCACAGATACGCAGTATTTT
CASSLAPGLAVTDTQYF
>few|TRBJ1-1|TRBV28|.
TGTGCCAGCAGTGAAACGGGACACTTGAACACTGAAGCTTTCTTT
CASSETGHLNTEAFF
>.|TRBJ1-2|TRBV11-2|.
TGTGCCAGCAGCTTAGGCACAGGAACCTTTTCATCCTATGGCTACACCTTC
CASSLGTGTFSSYGYTF
>.|TRBJ2-1|TRBV10-3|.
TGTGCCATCAGTGAGTCGGGCGCGCGGGGCAATGAGCAGTTCTTC
CAISESGARGNEQFF
>.|TRBJ2-3|TRBV9|TRBD2
TGTGCCAGCAGCGTGGAACTAGCGGGAGCCGCAGATACGCAGTATTTT
CASSVELAGAADTQYF